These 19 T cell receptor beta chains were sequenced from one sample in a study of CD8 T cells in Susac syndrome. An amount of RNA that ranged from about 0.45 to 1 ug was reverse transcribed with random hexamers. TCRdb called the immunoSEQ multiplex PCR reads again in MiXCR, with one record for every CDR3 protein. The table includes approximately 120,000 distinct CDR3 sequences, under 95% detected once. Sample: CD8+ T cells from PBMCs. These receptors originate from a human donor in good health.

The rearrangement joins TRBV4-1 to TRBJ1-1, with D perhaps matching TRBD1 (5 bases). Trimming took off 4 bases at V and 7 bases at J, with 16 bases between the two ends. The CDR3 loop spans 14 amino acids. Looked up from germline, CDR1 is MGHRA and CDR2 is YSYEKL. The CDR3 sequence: CASSLNRRRVEAFF. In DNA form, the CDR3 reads TGCGCCAGCAGCCTTAACAGGCGCCGCGTTGAAGCTTTCTTT.

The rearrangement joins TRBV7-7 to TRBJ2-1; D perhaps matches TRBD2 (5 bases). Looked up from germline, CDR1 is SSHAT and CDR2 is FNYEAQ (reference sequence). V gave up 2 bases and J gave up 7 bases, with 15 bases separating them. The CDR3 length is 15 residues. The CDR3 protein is CASSLWSGPGNEQFF. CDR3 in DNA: TGTGCCAGCAGCTTATGGAGCGGTCCGGGGAATGAGCAGTTCTTC.

The CDR3 DNA follows: TGTGCCAGCAGCGCCTTAAAGTTAACCCTCGGCGGAAGCACAGATACGCAGTATTTT. This codes for CASSALKLTLGGSTDTQYF. The rearrangement joins TRBV5-6 to TRBJ2-3; no clear D. Germline CDR1 is SGHDT and CDR2 is YYEEEE. Trimming removed 4 bases from V and 0 bases from J, with 24 bases in between. This CDR3 region has 19 residues.

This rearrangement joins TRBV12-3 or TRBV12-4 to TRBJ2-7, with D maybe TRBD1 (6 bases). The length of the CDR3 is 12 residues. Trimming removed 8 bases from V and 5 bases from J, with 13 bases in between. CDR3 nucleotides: TGTGCCAGCCGCCCCCAGGGGAACGAGCAGTACTTC. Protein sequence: CASRPQGNEQYF.

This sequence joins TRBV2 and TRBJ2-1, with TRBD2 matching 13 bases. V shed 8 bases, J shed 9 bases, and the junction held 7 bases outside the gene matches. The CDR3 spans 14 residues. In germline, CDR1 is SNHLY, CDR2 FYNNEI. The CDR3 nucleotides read TGTGCCAGCCCTTGGACTAGCGGGAGTAGTGAGCAGTTCTTC. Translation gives CASPWTSGSSEQFF. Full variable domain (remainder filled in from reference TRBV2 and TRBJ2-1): EPEVTQTPSHQVTQMGQEVILRCVPISNHLYFYWYRQILGQKVEFLVSFYNNEISEKSEIFDDQFSVERPDGSNFTLKIRSTKLEDSAMYFCASPWTSGSSEQFFGPGTRLTVL.

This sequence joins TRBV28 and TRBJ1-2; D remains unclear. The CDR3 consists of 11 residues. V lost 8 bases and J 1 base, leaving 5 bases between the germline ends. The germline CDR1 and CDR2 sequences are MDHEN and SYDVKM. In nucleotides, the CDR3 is TGTGCCAGCGGGAATAACTATGGCTACACCTTC. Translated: CASGNNYGYTF.

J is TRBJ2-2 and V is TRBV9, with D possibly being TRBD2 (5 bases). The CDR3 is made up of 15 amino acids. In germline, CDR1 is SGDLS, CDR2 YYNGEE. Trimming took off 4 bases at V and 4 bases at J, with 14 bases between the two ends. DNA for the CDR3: TGTGCCAGCAGCCGGGGTGACTATGGCACCGGGGAGCTGTTTTTT. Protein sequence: CASSRGDYGTGELFF.

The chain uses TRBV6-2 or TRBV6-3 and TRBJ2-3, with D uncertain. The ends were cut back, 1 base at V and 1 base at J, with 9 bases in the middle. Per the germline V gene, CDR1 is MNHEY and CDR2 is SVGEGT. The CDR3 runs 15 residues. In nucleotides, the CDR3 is TGTGCCAGCAGTTACTTCCTTACAGGCACAGATACGCAGTATTTT. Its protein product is CASSYFLTGTDTQYF.

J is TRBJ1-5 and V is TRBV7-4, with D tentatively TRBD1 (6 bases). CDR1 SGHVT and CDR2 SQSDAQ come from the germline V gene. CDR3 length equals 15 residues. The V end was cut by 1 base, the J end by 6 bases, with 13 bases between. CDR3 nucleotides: TGTGCCAGCAGCTTAGGCGGGGGCGCCTCTCAGCCCCAGCATTTT. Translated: CASSLGGGASQPQHF.

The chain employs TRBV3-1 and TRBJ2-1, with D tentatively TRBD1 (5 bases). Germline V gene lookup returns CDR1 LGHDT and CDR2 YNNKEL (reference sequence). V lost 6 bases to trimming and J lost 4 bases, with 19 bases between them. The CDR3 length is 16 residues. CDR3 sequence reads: CASSHPPRQSYNEQFF. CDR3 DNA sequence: TGTGCCAGCAGTCACCCCCCGCGACAGTCATACAATGAGCAGTTCTTC.

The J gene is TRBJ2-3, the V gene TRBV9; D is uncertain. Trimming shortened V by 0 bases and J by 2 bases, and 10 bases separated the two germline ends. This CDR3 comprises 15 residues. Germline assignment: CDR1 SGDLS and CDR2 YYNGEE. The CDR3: CASSVEALTTDTQYF. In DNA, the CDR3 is TGTGCCAGCAGCGTAGAGGCGTTAACCACAGATACGCAGTATTTT.

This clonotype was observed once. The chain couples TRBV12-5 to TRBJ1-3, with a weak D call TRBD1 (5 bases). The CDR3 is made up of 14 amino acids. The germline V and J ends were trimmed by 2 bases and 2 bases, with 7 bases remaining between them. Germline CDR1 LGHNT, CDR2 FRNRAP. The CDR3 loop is CASGLLGPGNTIYF. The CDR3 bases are TGTGCTAGTGGTTTGTTGGGACCTGGAAACACCATATATTTT.

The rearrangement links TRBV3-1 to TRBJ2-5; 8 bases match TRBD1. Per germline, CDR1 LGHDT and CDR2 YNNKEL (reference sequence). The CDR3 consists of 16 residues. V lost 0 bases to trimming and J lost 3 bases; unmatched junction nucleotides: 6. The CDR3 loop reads CASSQDLGTGKETQYF. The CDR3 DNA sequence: TGTGCCAGCAGCCAAGATCTCGGGACAGGAAAAGAGACCCAGTACTTC.

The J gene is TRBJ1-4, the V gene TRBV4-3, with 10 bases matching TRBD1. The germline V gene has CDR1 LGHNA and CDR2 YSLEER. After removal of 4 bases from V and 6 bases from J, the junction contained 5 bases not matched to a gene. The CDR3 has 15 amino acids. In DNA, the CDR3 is TGCGCCAGCAGCCGCGAGGGACAGGGGTATGAAAAACTGTTTTTT. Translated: CASSREGQGYEKLFF.

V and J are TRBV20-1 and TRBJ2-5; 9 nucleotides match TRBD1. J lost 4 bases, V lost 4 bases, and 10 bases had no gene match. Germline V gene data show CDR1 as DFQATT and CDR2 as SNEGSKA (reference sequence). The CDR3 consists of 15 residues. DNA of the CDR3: TGCAGTGCTATCTCAGGGACAGGGAGGGGAGAGACCCAGTACTTC. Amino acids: CSAISGTGRGETQYF.

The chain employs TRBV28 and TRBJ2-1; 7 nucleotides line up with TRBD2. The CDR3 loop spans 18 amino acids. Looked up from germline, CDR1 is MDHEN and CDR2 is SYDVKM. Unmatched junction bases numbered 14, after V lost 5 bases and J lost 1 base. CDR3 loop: CASSPPPGGGSSYNEQFF. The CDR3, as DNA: TGTGCCAGCAGTCCCCCTCCGGGTGGCGGGAGTTCCTACAATGAGCAGTTCTTC.

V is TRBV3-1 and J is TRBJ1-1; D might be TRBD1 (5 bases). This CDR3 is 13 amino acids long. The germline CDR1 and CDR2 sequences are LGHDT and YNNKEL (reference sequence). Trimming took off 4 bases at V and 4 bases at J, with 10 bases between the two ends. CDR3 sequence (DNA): TGTGCCAGCAGCCCGCGGGGGGGCACTGAAGCTTTCTTT. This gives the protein CASSPRGGTEAFF.

This CDR3 is CASSQDGESGELFF. DNA for the CDR3: TGTGCCAGCAGCCAAGATGGGGAAAGCGGGGAGCTGTTTTTT. The chain couples TRBV3-1 to TRBJ2-2; D uncertain. This CDR3 comprises 14 residues. V lost 0 bases to trimming and J lost 7 bases, with 9 bases between them. Germline V gives CDR1 LGHDT, CDR2 YNNKEL (reference sequence).

As DNA, the CDR3 is TGCAGCGTAGTGGGCGGCTACACCTTC. Protein product: CSVVGGYTF. V usage is TRBV29-1 and J usage is TRBJ1-2; D is ambiguous. This CDR3 comprises 9 residues. Germline CDR1 SQVTM, CDR2 ANQGSEA. With 6 bases removed from V and 8 bases from J, the gap between germline ends came to 7 bases.